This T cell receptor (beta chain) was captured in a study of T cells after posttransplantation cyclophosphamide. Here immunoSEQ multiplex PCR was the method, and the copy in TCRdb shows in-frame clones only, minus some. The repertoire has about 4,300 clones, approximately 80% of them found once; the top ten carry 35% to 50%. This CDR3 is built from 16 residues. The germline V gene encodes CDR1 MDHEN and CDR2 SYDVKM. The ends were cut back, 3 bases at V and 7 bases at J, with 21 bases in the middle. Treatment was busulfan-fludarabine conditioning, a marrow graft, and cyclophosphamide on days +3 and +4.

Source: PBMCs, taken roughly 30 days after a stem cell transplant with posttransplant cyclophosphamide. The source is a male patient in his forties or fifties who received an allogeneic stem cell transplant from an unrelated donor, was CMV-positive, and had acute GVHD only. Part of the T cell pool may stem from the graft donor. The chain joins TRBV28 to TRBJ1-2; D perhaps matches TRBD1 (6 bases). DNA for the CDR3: TGTGCCAGCAGTTTTGAATGGACAGTCGAATTCTGTGGCTACACCTTC. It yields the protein CASSFEWTVEFCGYTF.